The clone carrying this T cell receptor beta chain came up once. Assay used: immunoSEQ multiplex PCR; TCRdb lists only in-frame clones, some missing. The sample holds approximately 1,500,000 clones, roughly 96% seen once. This specimen comes from a study of shared clonotypes between healthy human individuals. The CDR3 runs 11 residues. The germline V gene has CDR1 DFQATT and CDR2 SNEGSKA (reference sequence). The clonotype originates from a man aged 30 to 39 in good health. Sequencing was carried out using naive CD4+ T cells sorted from blood. Subset indicated: CD45RA+ positively selected. The genes are TRBV20-1 and TRBJ2-5; no clear D. TRBJ2-7 matches the DNA end more closely, so the J call is doubtful. Written as DNA, the CDR3 is TGCAGTGCTAGCTGGGGCTACGAGCAGTACTTC. Protein product: CSASWGYEQYF.